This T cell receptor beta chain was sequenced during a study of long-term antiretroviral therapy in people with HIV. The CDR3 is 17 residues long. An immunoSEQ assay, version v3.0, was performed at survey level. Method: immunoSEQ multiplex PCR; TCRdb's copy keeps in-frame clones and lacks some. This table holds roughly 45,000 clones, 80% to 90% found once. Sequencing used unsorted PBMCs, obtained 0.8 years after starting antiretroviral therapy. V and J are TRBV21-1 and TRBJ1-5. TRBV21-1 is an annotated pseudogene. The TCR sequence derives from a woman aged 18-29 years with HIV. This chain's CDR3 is CASSKVISGVLNQPQHF. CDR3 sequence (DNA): TGTGCCAGCAGCAAAGTGATTTCCGGCGTCCTCAATCAGCCCCAGCATTTT.